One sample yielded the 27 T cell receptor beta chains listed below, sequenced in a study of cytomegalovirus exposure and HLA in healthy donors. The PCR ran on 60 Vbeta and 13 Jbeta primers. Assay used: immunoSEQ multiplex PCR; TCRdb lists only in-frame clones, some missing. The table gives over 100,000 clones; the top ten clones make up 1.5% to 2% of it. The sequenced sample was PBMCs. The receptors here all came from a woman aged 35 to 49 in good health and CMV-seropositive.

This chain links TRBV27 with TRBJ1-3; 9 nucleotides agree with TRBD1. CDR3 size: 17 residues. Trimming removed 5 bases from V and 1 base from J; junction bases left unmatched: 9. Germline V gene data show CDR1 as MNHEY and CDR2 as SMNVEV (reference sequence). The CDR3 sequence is CASSRSRDRASGNTIYF. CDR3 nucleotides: TGTGCCAGCAGTCGAAGCCGGGACAGGGCTTCTGGAAACACCATATATTTT.

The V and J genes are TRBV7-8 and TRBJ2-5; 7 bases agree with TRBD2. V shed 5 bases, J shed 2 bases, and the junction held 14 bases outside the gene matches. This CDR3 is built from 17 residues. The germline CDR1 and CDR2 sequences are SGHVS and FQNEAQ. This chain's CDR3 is CASSQGSGRPTQETQYF. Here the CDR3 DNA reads TGTGCCAGCAGCCAGGGCTCCGGGAGGCCAACACAAGAGACCCAGTACTTC.

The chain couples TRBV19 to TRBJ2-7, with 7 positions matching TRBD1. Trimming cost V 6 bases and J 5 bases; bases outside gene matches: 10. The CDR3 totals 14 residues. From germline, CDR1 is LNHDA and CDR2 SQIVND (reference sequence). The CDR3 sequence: CASRDPGGINEQYF. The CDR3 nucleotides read TGTGCCAGTAGGGACCCAGGGGGAATCAACGAGCAGTACTTC.

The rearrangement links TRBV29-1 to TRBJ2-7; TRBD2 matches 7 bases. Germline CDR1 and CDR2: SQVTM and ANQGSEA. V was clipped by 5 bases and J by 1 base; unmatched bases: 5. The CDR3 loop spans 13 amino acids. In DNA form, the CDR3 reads TGCAGCGTTTTAGCGGGCGGGTCCTACGAGCAGTACTTC. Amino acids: CSVLAGGSYEQYF.

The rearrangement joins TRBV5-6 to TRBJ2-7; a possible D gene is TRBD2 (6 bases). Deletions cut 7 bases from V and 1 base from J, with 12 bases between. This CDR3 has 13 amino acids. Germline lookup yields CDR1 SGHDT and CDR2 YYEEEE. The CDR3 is CASAVGGSYEQYF. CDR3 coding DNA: TGTGCCAGCGCCGTAGGAGGGTCCTACGAGCAGTACTTC.

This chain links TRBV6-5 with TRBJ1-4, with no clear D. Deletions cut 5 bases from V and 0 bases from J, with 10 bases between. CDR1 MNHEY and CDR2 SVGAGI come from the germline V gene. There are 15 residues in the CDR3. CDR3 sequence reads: CASSTRFATNEKLFF. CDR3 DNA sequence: TGTGCCAGCAGTACCCGGTTTGCAACTAATGAAAAACTGTTTTTT.

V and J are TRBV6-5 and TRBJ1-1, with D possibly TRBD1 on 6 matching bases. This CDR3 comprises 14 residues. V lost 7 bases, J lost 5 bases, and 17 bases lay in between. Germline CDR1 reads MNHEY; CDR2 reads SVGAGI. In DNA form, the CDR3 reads TGTGCCAGCAACACCCAGGGGTCGAGGACTGAAGCTTTCTTT. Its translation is CASNTQGSRTEAFF.

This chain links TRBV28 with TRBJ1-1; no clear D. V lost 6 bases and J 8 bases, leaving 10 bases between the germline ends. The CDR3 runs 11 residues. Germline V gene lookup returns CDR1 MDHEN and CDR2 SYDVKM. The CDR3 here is CASSPSREAFF. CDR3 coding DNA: TGTGCCAGCAGCCCATCCCGGGAAGCTTTCTTT.

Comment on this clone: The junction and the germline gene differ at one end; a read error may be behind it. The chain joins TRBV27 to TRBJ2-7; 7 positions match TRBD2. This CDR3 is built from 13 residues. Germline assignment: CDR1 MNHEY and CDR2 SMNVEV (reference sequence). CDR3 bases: TGTGCCAGCGGGCTAGCGGCTTCCTACGAGCAGTACTTT. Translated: CASGLAASYEQYF.

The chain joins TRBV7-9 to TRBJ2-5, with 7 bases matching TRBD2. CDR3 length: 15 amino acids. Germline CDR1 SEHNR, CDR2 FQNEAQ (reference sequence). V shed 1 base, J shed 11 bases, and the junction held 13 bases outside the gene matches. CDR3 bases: TGTGCCAGCAGCTTAGGGTCTGGACGTGCGGGGGAGCAGTACTTC. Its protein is CASSLGSGRAGEQYF.

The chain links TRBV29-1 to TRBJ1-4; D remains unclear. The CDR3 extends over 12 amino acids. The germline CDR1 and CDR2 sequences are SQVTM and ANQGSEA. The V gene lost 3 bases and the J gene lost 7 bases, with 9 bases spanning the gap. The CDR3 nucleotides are TGCAGCGTTGACGGCGGAGTTGAAAAACTGTTTTTT. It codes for CSVDGGVEKLFF.

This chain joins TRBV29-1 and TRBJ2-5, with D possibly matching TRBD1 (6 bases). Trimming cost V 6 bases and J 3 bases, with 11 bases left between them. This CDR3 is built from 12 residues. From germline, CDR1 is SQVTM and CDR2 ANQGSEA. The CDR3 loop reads CSVDSGEETQYF. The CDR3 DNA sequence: TGCAGCGTGGACTCAGGGGAAGAGACCCAGTACTTC.

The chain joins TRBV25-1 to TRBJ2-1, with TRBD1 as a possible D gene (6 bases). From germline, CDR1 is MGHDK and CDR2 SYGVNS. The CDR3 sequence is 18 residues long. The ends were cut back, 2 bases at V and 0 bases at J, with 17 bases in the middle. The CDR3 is CASSEPTLTGNSYNEQFF. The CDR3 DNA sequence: TGTGCCAGCAGTGAACCGACCCTCACAGGGAACTCCTACAATGAGCAGTTCTTC.

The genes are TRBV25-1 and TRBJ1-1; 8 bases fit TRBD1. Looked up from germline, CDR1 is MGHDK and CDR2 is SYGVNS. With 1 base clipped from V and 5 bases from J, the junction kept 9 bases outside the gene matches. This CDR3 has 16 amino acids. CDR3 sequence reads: CASSELSGGRETEAFF. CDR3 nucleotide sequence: TGTGCCAGCAGTGAATTGTCAGGGGGCAGAGAAACTGAAGCTTTCTTT.

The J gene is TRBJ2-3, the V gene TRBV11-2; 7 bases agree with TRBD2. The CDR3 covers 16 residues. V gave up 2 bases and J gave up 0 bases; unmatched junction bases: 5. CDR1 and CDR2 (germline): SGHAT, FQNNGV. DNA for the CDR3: TGTGCCAGCAGCTTAAATAGCGGGCGGAGCACAGATACGCAGTATTTT. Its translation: CASSLNSGRSTDTQYF.

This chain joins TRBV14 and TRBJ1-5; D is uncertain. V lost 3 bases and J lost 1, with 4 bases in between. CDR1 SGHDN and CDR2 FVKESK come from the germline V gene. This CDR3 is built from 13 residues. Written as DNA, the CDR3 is TGTGCCAGCAGCCAGGGCAGCAATCAGCCCCAGCATTTT. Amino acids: CASSQGSNQPQHF.

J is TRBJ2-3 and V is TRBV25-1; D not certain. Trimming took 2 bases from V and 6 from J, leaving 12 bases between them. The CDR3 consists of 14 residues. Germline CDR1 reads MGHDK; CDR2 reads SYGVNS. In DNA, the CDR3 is TGTGCCAGCAGTGAAGGGCATCCAAGTGATACGCAGTATTTT. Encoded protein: CASSEGHPSDTQYF.

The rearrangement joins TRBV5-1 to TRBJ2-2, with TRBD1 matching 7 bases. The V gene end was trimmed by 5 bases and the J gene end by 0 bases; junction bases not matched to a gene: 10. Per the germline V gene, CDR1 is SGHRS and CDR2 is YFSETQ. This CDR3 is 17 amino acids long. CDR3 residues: CASSSPNRGPNTGELFF. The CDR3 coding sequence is TGCGCCAGCAGTTCGCCTAACAGGGGCCCGAACACCGGGGAGCTGTTTTTT.

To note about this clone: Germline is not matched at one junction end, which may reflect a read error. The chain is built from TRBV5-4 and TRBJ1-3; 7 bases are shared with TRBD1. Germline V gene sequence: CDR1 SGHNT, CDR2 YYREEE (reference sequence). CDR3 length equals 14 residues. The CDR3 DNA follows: TGTGCCGGCAGCTTGGCAGGGGGAGGAAACACCATATATTTT. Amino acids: CAGSLAGGGNTIYF.

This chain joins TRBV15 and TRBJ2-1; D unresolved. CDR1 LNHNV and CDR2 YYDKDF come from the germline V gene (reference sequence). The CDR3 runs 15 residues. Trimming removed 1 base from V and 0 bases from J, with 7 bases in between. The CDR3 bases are TGTGCCACCAGCAGAGCGGGTTCCTCCTACAATGAGCAGTTCTTC. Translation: CATSRAGSSYNEQFF.

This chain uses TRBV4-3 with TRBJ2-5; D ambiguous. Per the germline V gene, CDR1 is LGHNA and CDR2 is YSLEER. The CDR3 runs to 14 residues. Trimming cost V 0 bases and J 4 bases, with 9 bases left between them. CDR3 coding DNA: TGCGCCAGCAGCCAAGATCTCACGGTAGAGACCCAGTACTTC. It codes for CASSQDLTVETQYF.

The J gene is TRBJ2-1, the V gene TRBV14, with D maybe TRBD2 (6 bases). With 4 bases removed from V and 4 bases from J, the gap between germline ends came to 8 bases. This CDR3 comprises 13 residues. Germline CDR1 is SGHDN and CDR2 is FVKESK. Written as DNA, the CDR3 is TGTGCCAGCAGCCGGACTAATTACAATGAGCAGTTCTTC. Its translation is CASSRTNYNEQFF.

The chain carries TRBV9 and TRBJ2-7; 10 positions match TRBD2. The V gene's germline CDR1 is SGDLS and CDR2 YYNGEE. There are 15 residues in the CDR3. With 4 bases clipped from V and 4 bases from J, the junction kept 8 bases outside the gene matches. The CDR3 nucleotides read TGTGCCAGCAGCCCCCGCCTAGCGGGAGAATACGAGCAGTACTTC. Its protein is CASSPRLAGEYEQYF. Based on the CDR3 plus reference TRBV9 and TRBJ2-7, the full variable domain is DSGVTQTPKHLITATGQRVTLRCSPRSGDLSVYWYQQSLDQGLQFLIQYYNGEERAKGNILERFSAQQFPDLHSELNLSSLELGDSALYFCASSPRLAGEYEQYFGPGTRLTVT.

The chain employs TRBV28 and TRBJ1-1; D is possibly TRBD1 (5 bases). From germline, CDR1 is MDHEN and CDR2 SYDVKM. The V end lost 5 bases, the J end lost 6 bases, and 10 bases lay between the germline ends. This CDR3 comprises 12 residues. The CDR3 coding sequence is TGTGCCAGCAGTCAGGGTAGTTCTGAAGCTTTCTTT. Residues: CASSQGSSEAFF.

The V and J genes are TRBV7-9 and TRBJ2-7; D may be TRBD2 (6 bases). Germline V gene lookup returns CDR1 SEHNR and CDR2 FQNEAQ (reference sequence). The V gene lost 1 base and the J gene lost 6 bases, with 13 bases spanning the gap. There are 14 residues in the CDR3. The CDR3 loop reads CASSLGAGKGEQYF. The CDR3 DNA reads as TGTGCCAGCAGCTTAGGAGCGGGCAAGGGCGAGCAGTACTTC.

The CDR3 spells CASSLDAAGVQPQHF. The CDR3 nucleotides are TGTGCCAGCAGCTTAGACGCTGCAGGGGTCCAGCCCCAGCATTTT. The chain combines TRBV7-2 with TRBJ1-5; D is perhaps TRBD1 (6 bases). Germline V gives CDR1 SGHTA, CDR2 FQGNSA. Trimming shortened V by 1 base and J by 7 bases, and 14 bases separated the two germline ends. CDR3 size: 15 residues.

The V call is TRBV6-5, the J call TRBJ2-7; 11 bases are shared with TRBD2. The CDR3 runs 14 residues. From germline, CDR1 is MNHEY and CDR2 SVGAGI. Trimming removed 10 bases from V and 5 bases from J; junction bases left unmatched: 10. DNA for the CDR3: TGTGCCACCAACCAAGAGGGACTAGCGGACGAGCAGTACTTC. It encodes CATNQEGLADEQYF.